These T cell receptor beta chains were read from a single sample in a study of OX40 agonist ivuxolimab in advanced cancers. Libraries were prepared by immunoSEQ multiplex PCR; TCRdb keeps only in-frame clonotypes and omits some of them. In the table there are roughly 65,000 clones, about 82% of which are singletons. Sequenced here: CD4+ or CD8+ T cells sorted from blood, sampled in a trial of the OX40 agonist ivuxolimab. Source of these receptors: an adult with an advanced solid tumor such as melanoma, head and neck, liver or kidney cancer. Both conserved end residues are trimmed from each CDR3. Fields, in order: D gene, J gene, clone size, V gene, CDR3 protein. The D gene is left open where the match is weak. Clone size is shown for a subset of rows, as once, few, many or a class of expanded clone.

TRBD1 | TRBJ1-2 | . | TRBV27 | ASSGRQGTNYGYT
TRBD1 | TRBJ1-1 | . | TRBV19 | ASRDRPNTEAF
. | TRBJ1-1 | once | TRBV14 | ASSRGYMKGTEAF
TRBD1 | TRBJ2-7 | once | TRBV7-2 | ATGQGDEYEQY
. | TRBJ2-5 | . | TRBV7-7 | ASSPSTAIQETQY
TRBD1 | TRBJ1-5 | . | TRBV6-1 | ASSGQGARVQH
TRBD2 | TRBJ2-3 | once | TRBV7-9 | ASSIGLADTQY
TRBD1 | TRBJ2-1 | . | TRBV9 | ASSGQGHEQF
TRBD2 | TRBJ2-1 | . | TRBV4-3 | ASSHPGTSGRNEQF
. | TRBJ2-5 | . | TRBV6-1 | ASSEMSLETQY
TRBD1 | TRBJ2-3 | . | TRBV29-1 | SVVGQGANTQY
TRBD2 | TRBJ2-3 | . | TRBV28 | ASRGTSAFTQY
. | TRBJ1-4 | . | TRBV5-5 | ASSSGTAGEKLF
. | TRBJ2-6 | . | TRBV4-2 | ASSLQSRANVLT
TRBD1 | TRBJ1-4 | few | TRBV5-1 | ASRAEIGGHEKLF
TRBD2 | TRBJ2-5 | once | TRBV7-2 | ASSLALVLAGSRQETQY
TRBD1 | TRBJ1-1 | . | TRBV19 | ASSAPGGGNTEAF
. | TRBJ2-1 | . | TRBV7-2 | ASSLVTGSYNEQF
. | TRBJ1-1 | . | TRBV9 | ASSVAGNTEAF
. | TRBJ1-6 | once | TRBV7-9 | ASSLSTGTNSPLH
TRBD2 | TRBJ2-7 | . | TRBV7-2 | ASSSRGGYEQY
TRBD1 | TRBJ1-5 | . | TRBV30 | AWSVQGDRGQGNQPQH
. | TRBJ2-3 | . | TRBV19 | ASSMGGDGDTQY
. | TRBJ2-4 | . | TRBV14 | ASSQGYGVGNIQY
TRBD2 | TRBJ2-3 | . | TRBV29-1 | SVDPSGRGTDTQY
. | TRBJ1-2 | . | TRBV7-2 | ASSQLGYGYT
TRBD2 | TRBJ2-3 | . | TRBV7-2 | ASSGRGLAGRVDTQY
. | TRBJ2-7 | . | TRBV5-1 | ASSLGAASYEQY
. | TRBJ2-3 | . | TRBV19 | ASRDPSTDTQY
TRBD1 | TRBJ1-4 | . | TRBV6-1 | ASRGTGPLEKLF
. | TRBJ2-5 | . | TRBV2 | ASTYQEQETQY
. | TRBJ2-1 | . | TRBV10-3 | AISESYGQGEQF
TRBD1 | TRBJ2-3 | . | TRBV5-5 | ASSRDRGSDTQY
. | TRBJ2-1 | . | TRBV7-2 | ASTRGWNNEQF
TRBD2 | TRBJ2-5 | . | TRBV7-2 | ASSSRTSGSLETQY
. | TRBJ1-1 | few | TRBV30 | AWSWRMGYTEAF
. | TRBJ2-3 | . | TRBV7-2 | ASSLAGATDTQY
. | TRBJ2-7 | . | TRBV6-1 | ASREDRSYEQY
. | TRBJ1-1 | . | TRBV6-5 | ASSYSPGANTEAF
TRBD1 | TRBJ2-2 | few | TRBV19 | ASSQQGTGGELF
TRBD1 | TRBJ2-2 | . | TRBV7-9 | ASSSRTGGRTGELF
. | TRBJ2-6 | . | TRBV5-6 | ASSLLGAGANVLT
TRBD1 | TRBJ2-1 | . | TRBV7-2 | ASSLPTGQAYNEQF
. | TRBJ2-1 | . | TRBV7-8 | ASSLARLSSYNEQF
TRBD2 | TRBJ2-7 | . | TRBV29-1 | SVIRGLAPLYEQY
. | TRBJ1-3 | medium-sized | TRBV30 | AWSRDTGNTIY
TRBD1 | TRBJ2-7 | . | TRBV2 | ASSNRGYEQY
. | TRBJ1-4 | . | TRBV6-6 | ASRLHGEKLF
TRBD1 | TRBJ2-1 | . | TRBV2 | ASLKTGTGKGNEQF
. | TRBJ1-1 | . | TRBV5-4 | ASSLQQLNTEAF
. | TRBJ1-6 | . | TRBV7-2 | ASSWDNNSPLH
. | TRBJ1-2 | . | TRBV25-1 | ASSTNLGYGYT
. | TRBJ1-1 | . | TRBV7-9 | ASSLGAGPRMAEAF
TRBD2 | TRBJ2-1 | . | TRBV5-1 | ASSLAPQRGAGNEQF
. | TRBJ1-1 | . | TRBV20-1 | SASLRDEAF
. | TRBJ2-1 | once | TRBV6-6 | ASSYGYTDYNEQF
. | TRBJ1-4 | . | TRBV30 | AWSGSLTATNEKLF